This T cell receptor beta chain derives from a study of identical twins. Template switching created a universal primer site, and the cDNA included unique molecular identifiers. TCRdb redid the calling of the 5' RACE reads with MiXCR, one entry per CDR3 protein. Of around 570,000 distinct CDR3 sequences in the sample, roughly 9.5% were seen once. This clonotype was seen ten or more times. The antigen is undetermined. Germline-derived CDR1 and CDR2 are SGHAT and FQNNGV. The V end was cut by 2 bases, the J end by 5 bases, with 14 bases between. The CDR3 is made up of 15 amino acids. Study conclusions and caveats: The degree of excess twin sharing was weaker in beta out-of-frame sequences. Out-of-frame TCR alpha sharing in monozygotic twins exceeded recombination model predictions.

The data were also submitted as part of a second study, on yellow fever vaccine responses in identical twins. That investigation notes: Twins' T cell vaccine responses reportedly looked partly convergent, partly personalized.

This chain connects TRBV11-2 to TRBJ2-3, with D possibly being TRBD1 (7 bases). This receptor was obtained from a woman in her late teens or twenties in good health. Sample: PBMCs. The CDR3 coding sequence is TGTGCCAGCAGCTTAAGTGGAGGGGGCAGAGATACGCAGTATTTT. Translating gives CASSLSGGGRDTQYF.